The rows below give T cell receptor beta chains drawn from one sample of a study of graft-versus-host responses after intestinal transplantation. Clones were sequenced by immunoSEQ multiplex PCR, and TCRdb holds only the in-frame ones, with some missing. This table has some 62,000 clones, 90% appearing once. For these TCRs, the target antigens are not known. Sequences were derived from unstimulated CD8+ T cells sorted from spleen or lymph node cells, sampled before transplant. The source of these receptors is a human donor who was the organ donor for an intestinal transplant. CDR3s include the opening cysteine and the closing phenylalanine or tryptophan. D genes are given only for firm matches. Clone size is not always given. Where it is, it says once, few, many or a class for expanded clones.

V gene	clone size	D gene	J gene	CDR3 protein	CDR3 DNA
TRBV28	.	.	TRBJ2-7	CASLARSYEQYF	TGTGCCAGCTTAGCGCGTTCCTACGAGCAGTACTTC
TRBV7-9	.	TRBD1	TRBJ2-7	CASSAGTETYEQYF	TGTGCCAGCAGCGCAGGGACAGAGACCTACGAGCAGTACTTC
TRBV7-8	.	.	TRBJ1-5	CASSTPLNQPQHF	TGTGCCAGCAGCACCCCACTGAACCAGCCCCAGCATTTT
TRBV29-1	.	TRBD2	TRBJ2-3	CSVDSSGYTDTQYF	TGCAGCGTTGACTCTAGCGGATACACAGATACGCAGTATTTT
TRBV15	.	.	TRBJ2-7	CATSSVWASSYEQYF	TGTGCCACCAGCAGTGTTTGGGCATCCTCCTACGAGCAGTACTTC
TRBV11-2	once	TRBD1	TRBJ1-1	CASSHTGGRRAFF	TGTGCCAGCAGCCATACAGGGGGACGGCGAGCTTTCTTT
TRBV5-1	few	TRBD2	TRBJ2-7	CASSPGLAGASYEQYF	TGCGCCAGCAGCCCGGGACTAGCGGGCGCCTCCTACGAGCAGTACTTC
TRBV7-6	few	TRBD2	TRBJ2-5	CASSLRGGRDQETQYF	TGTGCCAGCAGCTTAAGAGGCGGGAGAGACCAAGAGACCCAGTACTTC
TRBV27	.	TRBD2	TRBJ2-1	CASGLAGYNEQFF	TGTGCCAGCGGACTAGCGGGGTACAATGAGCAGTTCTTC
TRBV15	.	.	TRBJ1-1	CATSRVGGANTEAFF	TGTGCCACCAGCAGAGTCGGAGGGGCGAACACTGAAGCTTTCTTT
TRBV5-6	few	.	TRBJ2-7	CASSFALFYEQYF	TGTGCCAGCAGCTTTGCGCTCTTCTACGAGCAGTACTTC
TRBV27	.	.	TRBJ1-2	CASSSSREGYGYTF	TGTGCCAGCAGTTCATCCAGGGAGGGCTATGGCTACACCTTC
TRBV27	.	TRBD2	TRBJ2-7	CASSPQAGWYYEQYF	TGTGCCAGCAGCCCCCAAGCGGGGTGGTACTACGAGCAGTACTTC
TRBV9	.	.	TRBJ2-1	CASSVSISGEQFF	TGTGCCAGCAGCGTTTCAATTAGTGGTGAGCAGTTCTTC
TRBV9	.	TRBD2	TRBJ2-1	CASSGTSGSGHEQFF	TGTGCCAGCAGTGGGACTAGCGGGAGTGGGCATGAGCAGTTCTTC
TRBV6-5	.	.	TRBJ2-7	CASSYASGSYEQYF	TGTGCCAGCAGTTACGCCTCAGGGTCCTACGAGCAGTACTTC
TRBV2	.	TRBD2	TRBJ2-3	CASSEVAGVSDTQYF	TGTGCCAGCAGTGAAGTAGCGGGAGTATCAGATACGCAGTATTTT
TRBV2	.	TRBD1	TRBJ2-2	CASSYERIGGISGELFF	TGTGCCAGCAGTTACGAGAGGATAGGGGGCATCTCCGGGGAGCTGTTTTTT
TRBV7-9	.	TRBD2	TRBJ2-1	CASSSPASGRSSYNEQFF	TGTGCCAGCAGCTCCCCGGCTAGCGGGAGAAGCTCCTACAATGAGCAGTTCTTC
TRBV29-1	.	TRBD1	TRBJ2-1	CSVRTGTRNEQFF	TGCAGCGTTCGGACAGGGACCAGGAATGAGCAGTTCTTC
TRBV4-2	.	.	TRBJ2-1	CASSQYLPGQAGDNEQFF	TGTGCCAGCAGCCAGTACTTACCGGGACAGGCGGGGGACAATGAGCAGTTCTTC
TRBV25-1	.	.	TRBJ2-7	CASSGPRELPYEQYF	TGTGCCAGCAGTGGCCCCCGGGAGTTGCCCTACGAGCAGTACTTC
TRBV10-3	.	.	TRBJ2-6	CAISESMLAAGANVLTF	TGTGCCATCAGTGAGTCGATGTTAGCCGCTGGGGCCAACGTCCTGACTTTC
TRBV4-3	.	.	TRBJ1-2	CASSQESRTASNYGYTF	TGCGCCAGCAGCCAAGAGTCTCGGACTGCATCTAACTATGGCTACACCTTC
TRBV19	once	.	TRBJ2-7	CASTTTGKLPYEQYF	TGTGCCAGTACCACAACAGGGAAATTGCCCTACGAGCAGTACTTC
TRBV5-1	.	TRBD1	TRBJ2-7	CASSSGTGSYEQYF	TGCGCCAGCAGCTCCGGGACAGGGAGTTACGAGCAGTACTTC
TRBV7-3	.	.	TRBJ2-3	CASSLGRGGRTDTQYF	TGTGCCAGCAGCTTGGGGCGAGGCGGACGCACAGATACGCAGTATTTT
TRBV28	once	TRBD2	TRBJ2-3	CASSAGEIATDTQYF	TGTGCCAGCAGTGCGGGAGAAATAGCTACAGATACGCAGTATTTT
TRBV11-2	once	.	TRBJ2-7	CASSLDRQISYEQYF	TGTGCCAGCAGCTTAGACCGACAGATCTCCTACGAGCAGTACTTC
TRBV28	.	.	TRBJ1-4	CASSLHRVSRSDEKLFF	TGTGCCAGCAGTTTGCACAGGGTATCACGTTCGGATGAAAAACTGTTTTTT
TRBV28	.	TRBD2	TRBJ2-3	CASSLIGGSSTDTQYF	TGTGCCAGCAGTTTAATCGGCGGGAGTAGTACAGATACGCAGTATTTT
TRBV9	once	.	TRBJ2-3	CASSASGTRLTDTQYF	TGTGCCAGCAGCGCCTCCGGGACTCGACTCACAGATACGCAGTATTTT
TRBV28	.	TRBD1	TRBJ2-7	CASSFTGGGYEQYF	TGTGCCAGCAGTTTCACAGGGGGCGGGTACGAGCAGTACTTC
TRBV4-1	.	.	TRBJ2-3	CASSQVTGNTQYF	TGCGCCAGCAGCCAAGTCACGGGGAATACGCAGTATTTT
TRBV9	.	TRBD2	TRBJ2-7	CASSVQSGTSTYEQYF	TGTGCCAGCAGCGTACAATCCGGGACTAGTACGTACGAGCAGTACTTC
TRBV9	once	TRBD2	TRBJ2-2	CASSSPVREGRVTGELFF	TGTGCCAGCAGCTCCCCTGTTAGGGAGGGCCGGGTCACCGGGGAGCTGTTTTTT
TRBV7-9	.	.	TRBJ2-1	CASSLAAVAGNEQFF	TGTGCCAGCAGCTTGGCCGCGGTGGCTGGCAATGAGCAGTTCTTC
TRBV28	.	.	TRBJ1-1	CASSLYTGMNTEAFF	TGTGCCAGCAGTTTATATACAGGGATGAACACTGAAGCTTTCTTT
TRBV4-3	.	.	TRBJ2-1	CASSQVKGWSTGVSEQFF	TGCGCCAGCAGCCAAGTTAAGGGTTGGTCGACGGGGGTGTCCGAGCAGTTCTTC
TRBV9	once	.	TRBJ1-1	CASSPRFRDTEAFF	TGTGCCAGCAGCCCTCGGTTCAGGGACACTGAAGCTTTCTTT
TRBV9	.	.	TRBJ2-3	CASSVGSGTDTQYF	TGTGCCAGCAGCGTAGGCAGCGGCACAGATACGCAGTATTTT